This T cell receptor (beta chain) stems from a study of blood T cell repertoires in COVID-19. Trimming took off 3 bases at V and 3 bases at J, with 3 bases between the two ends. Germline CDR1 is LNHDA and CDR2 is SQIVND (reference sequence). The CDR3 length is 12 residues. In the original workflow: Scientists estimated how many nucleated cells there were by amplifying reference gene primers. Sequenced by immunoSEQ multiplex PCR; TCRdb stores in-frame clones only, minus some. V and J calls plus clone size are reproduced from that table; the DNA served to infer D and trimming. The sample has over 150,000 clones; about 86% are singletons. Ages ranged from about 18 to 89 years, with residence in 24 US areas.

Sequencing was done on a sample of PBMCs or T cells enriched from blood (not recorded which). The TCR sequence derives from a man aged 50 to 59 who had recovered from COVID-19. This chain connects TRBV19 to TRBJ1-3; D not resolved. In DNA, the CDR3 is TGTGCCAGTAGTATCATTGGAAACACCATATATTTT. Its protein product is CASSIIGNTIYF.